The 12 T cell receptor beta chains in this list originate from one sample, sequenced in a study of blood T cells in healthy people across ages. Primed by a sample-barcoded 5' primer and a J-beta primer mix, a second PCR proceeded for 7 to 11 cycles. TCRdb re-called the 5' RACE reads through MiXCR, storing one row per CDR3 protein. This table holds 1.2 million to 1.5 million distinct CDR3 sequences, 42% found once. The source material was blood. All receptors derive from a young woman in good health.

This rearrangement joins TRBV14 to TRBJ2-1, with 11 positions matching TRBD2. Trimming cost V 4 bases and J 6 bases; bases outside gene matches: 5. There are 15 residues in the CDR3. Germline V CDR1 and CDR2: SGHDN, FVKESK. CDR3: CASSRASGGRNEQFF. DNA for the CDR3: TGTGCCAGCAGCCGAGCTAGCGGGGGGCGCAATGAGCAGTTCTTC.

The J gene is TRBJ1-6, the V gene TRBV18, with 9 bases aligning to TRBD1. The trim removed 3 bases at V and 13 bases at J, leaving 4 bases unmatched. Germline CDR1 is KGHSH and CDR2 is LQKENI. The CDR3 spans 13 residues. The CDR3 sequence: CASSPNRGPPLHF. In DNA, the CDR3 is TGTGCCAGCTCACCCAACAGGGGGCCCCCCCTCCACTTT.

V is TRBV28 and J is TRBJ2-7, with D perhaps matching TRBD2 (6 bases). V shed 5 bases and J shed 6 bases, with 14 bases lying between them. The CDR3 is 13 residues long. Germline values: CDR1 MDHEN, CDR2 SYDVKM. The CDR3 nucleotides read TGTGCCAGCAGTCCACTAGCAGGCTCCGAGCAGTACTTC. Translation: CASSPLAGSEQYF.

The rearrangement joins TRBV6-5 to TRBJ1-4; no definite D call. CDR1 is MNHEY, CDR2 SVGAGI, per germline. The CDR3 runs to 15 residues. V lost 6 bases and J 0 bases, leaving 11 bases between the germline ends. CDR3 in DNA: TGTGCCAGCAGGCCGACGCCCGCAACTAATGAAAAACTGTTTTTT. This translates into CASRPTPATNEKLFF.

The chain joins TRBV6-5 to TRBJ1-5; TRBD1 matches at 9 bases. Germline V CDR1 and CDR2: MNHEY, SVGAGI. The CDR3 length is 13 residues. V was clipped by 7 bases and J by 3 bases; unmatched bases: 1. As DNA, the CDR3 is TGTGCCAGCAAACAGGGGGCCAATCAGCCCCAGCATTTT. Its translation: CASKQGANQPQHF.

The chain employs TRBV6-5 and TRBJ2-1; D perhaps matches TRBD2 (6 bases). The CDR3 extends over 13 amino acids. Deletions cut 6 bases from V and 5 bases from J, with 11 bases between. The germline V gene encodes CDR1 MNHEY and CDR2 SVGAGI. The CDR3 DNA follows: TGTGCCAGCAGCGCGGGACTGCACAATGAGCAGTTCTTC. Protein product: CASSAGLHNEQFF.

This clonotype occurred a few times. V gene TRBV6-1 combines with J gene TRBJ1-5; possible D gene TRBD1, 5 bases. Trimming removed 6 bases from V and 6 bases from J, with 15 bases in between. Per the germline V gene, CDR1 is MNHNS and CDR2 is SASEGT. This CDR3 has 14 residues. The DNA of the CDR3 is TGTGCCAGCAGCGTGACTGGGACTTCTCAGCCCCAGCATTTT. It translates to CASSVTGTSQPQHF.

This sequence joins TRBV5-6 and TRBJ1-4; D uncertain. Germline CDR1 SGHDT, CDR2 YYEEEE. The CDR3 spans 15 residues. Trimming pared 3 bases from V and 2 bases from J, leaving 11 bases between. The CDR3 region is CASSSREGTNEKLFF. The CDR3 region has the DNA TGTGCCAGCAGCTCCCGGGAGGGCACTAATGAAAAACTGTTTTTT.

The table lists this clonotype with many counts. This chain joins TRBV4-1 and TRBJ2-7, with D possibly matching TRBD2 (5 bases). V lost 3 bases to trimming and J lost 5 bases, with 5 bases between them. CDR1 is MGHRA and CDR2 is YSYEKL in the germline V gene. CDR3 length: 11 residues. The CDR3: CASSQRDEQYF. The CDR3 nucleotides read TGCGCCAGCAGCCAGCGGGACGAGCAGTACTTC.

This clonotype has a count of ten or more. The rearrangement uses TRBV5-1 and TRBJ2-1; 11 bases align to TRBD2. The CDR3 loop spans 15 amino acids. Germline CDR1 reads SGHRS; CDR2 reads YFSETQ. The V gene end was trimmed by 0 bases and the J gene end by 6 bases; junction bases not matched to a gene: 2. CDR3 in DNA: TGCGCCAGCAGCTTGGGACTAGCGGGAACCAATGAGCAGTTCTTC. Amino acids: CASSLGLAGTNEQFF.

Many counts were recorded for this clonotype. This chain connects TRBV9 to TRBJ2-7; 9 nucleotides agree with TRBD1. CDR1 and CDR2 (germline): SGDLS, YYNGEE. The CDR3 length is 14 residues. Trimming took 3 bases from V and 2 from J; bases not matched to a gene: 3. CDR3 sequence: CASSAGTGPYEQYF. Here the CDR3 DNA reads TGTGCCAGCAGCGCCGGGACAGGGCCCTACGAGCAGTACTTC.

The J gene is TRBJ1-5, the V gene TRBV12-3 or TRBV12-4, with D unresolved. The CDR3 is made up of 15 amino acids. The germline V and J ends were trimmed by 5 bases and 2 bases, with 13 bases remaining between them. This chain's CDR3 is CASSPRSPGNQPQHF. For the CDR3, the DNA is TGTGCCAGCAGTCCGCGGAGTCCCGGCAATCAGCCCCAGCATTTT.